This T cell receptor beta chain was retrieved from a study of CD8+ T cells in alopecia areata. At the level of the study: Oral tofacitinib, 5 to 10 mg twice daily, was given in an open-label trial.

Germline-derived CDR1 and CDR2 are SGHTA and FQGTGA. The CDR3 runs to 14 residues. Trimming left V 2 bases short and J 4 bases short, with 9 bases between. Sequencing relied on a cDNA template that was reverse transcribed from extracted RNA. Only in-frame clones appear in the TCRdb table, and some are missing; sequencing was by immunoSEQ multiplex PCR. The sample includes around 97,000 clones, approximately 84% of them seen just once. The sample's treatment: oral pan-JAK inhibitor, 5-10 mg twice daily. Individuals with alopecia areata gave both lesional scalp punch biopsies and peripheral blood for collection.

This receptor was taken from a human donor with alopecia areata. The starting material was CD8+ T cells sorted from blood, obtained at roughly week 30, from a patient treated with tofacitinib. The rearrangement uses TRBV7-3 and TRBJ2-1; tentatively, D is TRBD1 or TRBD2 (5 bases each). CDR3 protein: CASSLSREYNEQFF. The CDR3 DNA reads TGTGCCAGCAGCTTATCCAGGGAGTACAATGAGCAGTTCTTC.